A selection of T cell receptor beta chains follows, all from one sample in a study of Graves' ophthalmopathy and Graves' hyperthyroidism. A single record per CDR3 protein comes from TCRdb applying MiXCR to the multiplex PCR reads. The sample yields 1 million to 1.3 million distinct CDR3 sequences, about two fifths seen once. Sequencing was carried out using peripheral blood or thyroid tissue (not recorded which). The receptor set was obtained from an adult man with Graves' hyperthyroidism. Both conserved end residues are part of each CDR3. A D gene is named only where the DNA matches it firmly. Expanded clones are given a class, and other clones once, few, many or no size at all.

D gene: .; J gene: TRBJ1-5; clone size: many; V gene: TRBV20-1; CDR3 DNA: TGCAGTGCTCTTCCCCGTTCGAATCAGCCCCAGCATTTT; CDR3 protein: CSALPRSNQPQHF
D gene: TRBD1; J gene: TRBJ2-6; clone size: .; V gene: TRBV19; CDR3 DNA: TGTGCCAGTAGTATAGATGGGGACAGAATTTCCTCTGGGGCCAACGTCCTGACTTTC; CDR3 protein: CASSIDGDRISSGANVLTF
D gene: .; J gene: TRBJ1-6; clone size: once; V gene: TRBV15; CDR3 DNA: TGTGCCACCAGCAGAGATCGAGGGGCAGATTCACCCCTCCACTTT; CDR3 protein: CATSRDRGADSPLHF
D gene: .; J gene: TRBJ1-5; clone size: .; V gene: TRBV27; CDR3 DNA: TGTGCCAGCAGAAGCCGGACAGTTAGCAATCAGCCCCAGCATTTT; CDR3 protein: CASRSRTVSNQPQHF
D gene: TRBD1; J gene: TRBJ1-2; clone size: once; V gene: TRBV10-3; CDR3 DNA: TGTGCCATCAGACCGGGACAGGCGCTTAACTATGGCTACACCTTC; CDR3 protein: CAIRPGQALNYGYTF
D gene: .; J gene: TRBJ2-7; clone size: .; V gene: TRBV4-3; CDR3 DNA: TGCGCCAGCAGCCAAGATCGGGCACCCTACCCCTACGAGCAGTACTTC; CDR3 protein: CASSQDRAPYPYEQYF
D gene: .; J gene: TRBJ1-4; clone size: .; V gene: TRBV15; CDR3 DNA: TGTGCCACCAGCAGAGATCTTTACGGCGCAACTAATGAAAAACTGTTTTTT; CDR3 protein: CATSRDLYGATNEKLFF
D gene: .; J gene: TRBJ1-2; clone size: many; V gene: TRBV25-1; CDR3 DNA: TGTGCCAGCAGTGAATGGAGAGGGACCTATGGCTACACCTTC; CDR3 protein: CASSEWRGTYGYTF
D gene: TRBD2; J gene: TRBJ2-5; clone size: many; V gene: TRBV12-3/TRBV12-4; CDR3 DNA: TGTGCCAGCAGTTTGCCTCCGGGACTAGCCGGAGAGACCCAGTACTTC; CDR3 protein: CASSLPPGLAGETQYF
D gene: .; J gene: TRBJ2-7; clone size: .; V gene: TRBV7-9; CDR3 DNA: TGCGCCAGCAGCCAAGATCGGTCGGCTACCGACTCCTACGAGCAGTACTTC; CDR3 protein: CASSQDRSATDSYEQYF
D gene: TRBD1; J gene: TRBJ1-2; clone size: many; V gene: TRBV15; CDR3 DNA: TGTGCCACCAGCAGTGGACAGGGGGCTAGGTATGGCTACACCTTC; CDR3 protein: CATSSGQGARYGYTF
D gene: .; J gene: TRBJ2-7; clone size: .; V gene: TRBV29-1; CDR3 DNA: TGCAGCGTTGCGGAGAATAGCAATCAGCAGTACTTC; CDR3 protein: CSVAENSNQQYF
D gene: TRBD2; J gene: TRBJ2-7; clone size: .; V gene: TRBV7-6; CDR3 DNA: TGTGCCAGCAGTCCATCGTTGACTAGCGGGAGGGCAGGGGAGCAGTACTTC; CDR3 protein: CASSPSLTSGRAGEQYF
D gene: TRBD1; J gene: TRBJ1-2; clone size: many; V gene: TRBV7-2; CDR3 DNA: TGTGCCAGCAGCCGTACAGGGGACTATGGCTACACCTTC; CDR3 protein: CASSRTGDYGYTF
D gene: TRBD1; J gene: TRBJ2-7; clone size: .; V gene: TRBV14; CDR3 DNA: TGTGCCAGCAGCCAGAGACAGGGTATTGTCTACGAGCAGTACTTC; CDR3 protein: CASSQRQGIVYEQYF
D gene: .; J gene: TRBJ2-7; clone size: .; V gene: TRBV29-1; CDR3 DNA: TGCAGCGTTGGATCAGGGGGGCGAGAGCAGTACTTC; CDR3 protein: CSVGSGGREQYF
D gene: .; J gene: TRBJ2-7; clone size: few; V gene: TRBV29-1; CDR3 DNA: TGCAGCGTTGAAGATCGGGGAACAGTGTACGAGCAGTACTTC; CDR3 protein: CSVEDRGTVYEQYF
D gene: TRBD1; J gene: TRBJ2-6; clone size: .; V gene: TRBV15; CDR3 DNA: TGTGCCACCAGCCTCCGGACAGGGGGCAACGTCCTGACTTTC; CDR3 protein: CATSLRTGGNVLTF
D gene: .; J gene: TRBJ1-6; clone size: few; V gene: TRBV15; CDR3 DNA: TGTGCCACCAGCAGAACCGGGACCCGTGGTTCACCCCTCCACTTT; CDR3 protein: CATSRTGTRGSPLHF
D gene: .; J gene: TRBJ1-2; clone size: .; V gene: TRBV20-1; CDR3 DNA: TGCAGTCGCTGGGGCTGGGGGAAGGGACCGTTTTCCTATGGCTACACCTTC; CDR3 protein: CSRWGWGKGPFSYGYTF
D gene: .; J gene: TRBJ1-1; clone size: .; V gene: TRBV7-9; CDR3 DNA: TGTGCCAGCACTATCTGGGCGGACCGTGAAGCTTTCTTT; CDR3 protein: CASTIWADREAFF
D gene: .; J gene: TRBJ2-2; clone size: many; V gene: TRBV7-9; CDR3 DNA: TGTGCCGGAAATCGAGAGAACACCGGGGAGCTGTTTTTT; CDR3 protein: CAGNRENTGELFF
D gene: .; J gene: TRBJ1-1; clone size: many; V gene: TRBV14; CDR3 DNA: TGTGCCAGCAGCCAAGACGGAGGTGAACGGTGGGACACTGAAGCTTTCTTT; CDR3 protein: CASSQDGGERWDTEAFF
D gene: .; J gene: TRBJ2-6; clone size: few; V gene: TRBV7-8; CDR3 DNA: TGTGCCAGCAGCGGGGGACGGACGAACACTGAAGCTTTC; CDR3 protein: CASSGGRTNTEAF
D gene: .; J gene: TRBJ2-5; clone size: .; V gene: TRBV3-1; CDR3 DNA: TGTGCCAGCAGCCAAGCAGGTGGGGCGACCGGGGAGACCCAGTACTTC; CDR3 protein: CASSQAGGATGETQYF
D gene: .; J gene: TRBJ2-5; clone size: .; V gene: TRBV7-3; CDR3 DNA: TGTGCCAGCAGCCCCGCGGGGCAAGAGACCCAGTACTTC; CDR3 protein: CASSPAGQETQYF
D gene: .; J gene: TRBJ2-5; clone size: once; V gene: TRBV2; CDR3 DNA: TGTGCCTGGAAGCGACTACCCTCCGCAGGGGAGACCCAGTACTTC; CDR3 protein: CAWKRLPSAGETQYF
D gene: .; J gene: TRBJ1-1; clone size: once; V gene: TRBV7-2; CDR3 DNA: TGTGCCAGCAGCCGGGCGACAGGCCCCACTGAAGCTTTCTTT; CDR3 protein: CASSRATGPTEAFF
D gene: .; J gene: TRBJ1-1; clone size: .; V gene: TRBV12-3/TRBV12-4; CDR3 DNA: TGTGCCAGCAGTTTCACGGAACAGCCTAACTTT; CDR3 protein: CASSFTEQPNF
D gene: TRBD1; J gene: TRBJ1-2; clone size: .; V gene: TRBV10-3; CDR3 DNA: TGTGCCATCAGTGAGGGCCCGACAGGGACCGGATACTATGGCTACACCTTC; CDR3 protein: CAISEGPTGTGYYGYTF
D gene: .; J gene: TRBJ1-1; clone size: many; V gene: TRBV7-2; CDR3 DNA: TGTGCCAGCAGCTTTGCGCAGGAAGCTTTCTTT; CDR3 protein: CASSFAQEAFF
D gene: .; J gene: TRBJ2-5; clone size: .; V gene: TRBV14; CDR3 DNA: TGTGCCAGCAGCCCTGTCGCCGTCCAGTACTTC; CDR3 protein: CASSPVAVQYF
D gene: .; J gene: TRBJ1-4; clone size: many; V gene: TRBV20-1; CDR3 DNA: TGCAGTGCTAGCGGACGGGCACCTACTAATGAAAAACTGTTTTTT; CDR3 protein: CSASGRAPTNEKLFF
D gene: .; J gene: TRBJ2-1; clone size: once; V gene: TRBV29-1; CDR3 DNA: TGCAGCTTAGCGGGCAGGGGTTATGAGCAGTTCTTC; CDR3 protein: CSLAGRGYEQFF
D gene: .; J gene: TRBJ1-1; clone size: many; V gene: TRBV6-5; CDR3 DNA: TGTGCCAGCACTCTGGACAGACCGAACACTGAAGCTTTCTTT; CDR3 protein: CASTLDRPNTEAFF
D gene: TRBD1; J gene: TRBJ2-1; clone size: .; V gene: TRBV15; CDR3 DNA: TGTGCCACCAGCAGTGGAAATAGGGACAGTCGGAACAATGAGCAGTTCTTC; CDR3 protein: CATSSGNRDSRNNEQFF
D gene: .; J gene: TRBJ2-7; clone size: .; V gene: TRBV2; CDR3 DNA: TGTGCCAGCACCCCCGGTAGCGGTTCGGAGCAGTACTTC; CDR3 protein: CASTPGSGSEQYF
D gene: TRBD2; J gene: TRBJ2-7; clone size: many; V gene: TRBV15; CDR3 DNA: TGTGCCACCAGCAATTCGACTAGCATCGACGAGCAGTACTTC; CDR3 protein: CATSNSTSIDEQYF
D gene: .; J gene: TRBJ1-4; clone size: .; V gene: TRBV12-3/TRBV12-4; CDR3 DNA: TGTGCCAGCAGTTATTCCGGTTGGGGAAAACTGTTTTTT; CDR3 protein: CASSYSGWGKLFF
D gene: .; J gene: TRBJ1-5; clone size: many; V gene: TRBV15; CDR3 DNA: TGTGCCACCAACAAGAAAGGGGGTTACGATCAGCCCCAGCATTTT; CDR3 protein: CATNKKGGYDQPQHF
D gene: TRBD2; J gene: TRBJ2-7; clone size: .; V gene: TRBV10-3; CDR3 DNA: TGTGCCATCAGGCAGAGGGCGGGAGGGTCCTACGAGCAGTACTTC; CDR3 protein: CAIRQRAGGSYEQYF
D gene: .; J gene: TRBJ2-7; clone size: few; V gene: TRBV11-2; CDR3 DNA: TGTGCCAGCAGCCCAAATTCGGGAGCTCACGAGCAGTACTTC; CDR3 protein: CASSPNSGAHEQYF
D gene: .; J gene: TRBJ1-5; clone size: few; V gene: TRBV30; CDR3 DNA: TGTGCCTGGAGTGGACAGAACAATCAGCCCCAGCATTTT; CDR3 protein: CAWSGQNNQPQHF
D gene: TRBD2; J gene: TRBJ2-2; clone size: many; V gene: TRBV29-1; CDR3 DNA: TGCAGCGTCGGAGGGTCTAGCGGGGGGGCGAACACCGGGGAGCTGTTTTTT; CDR3 protein: CSVGGSSGGANTGELFF
D gene: .; J gene: TRBJ1-1; clone size: many; V gene: TRBV19; CDR3 DNA: TGTGCCACCTCAGCCCTAGGAGGGACTGAAGCTTTCTTT; CDR3 protein: CATSALGGTEAFF
D gene: TRBD2; J gene: TRBJ2-7; clone size: .; V gene: TRBV7-9; CDR3 DNA: TGTGCCAGCAGTCCTGAGGTGGGACTAGCGGGGGCTATCCACGAGCAGTACTTC; CDR3 protein: CASSPEVGLAGAIHEQYF
D gene: .; J gene: TRBJ1-1; clone size: many; V gene: TRBV29-1; CDR3 DNA: TGCAGCGTTGTAGGAGGGGAAGCTTTCTTT; CDR3 protein: CSVVGGEAFF
D gene: .; J gene: TRBJ1-4; clone size: .; V gene: TRBV29-1; CDR3 DNA: TGCAGCGTTGGTTCCGGGACACTGTTTTTT; CDR3 protein: CSVGSGTLFF
D gene: TRBD1; J gene: TRBJ2-7; clone size: .; V gene: TRBV10-2; CDR3 DNA: TGTGCCAGCAGTGGAAAAACCGTGGACAGGGAGAACTACGAGCAGTACTTC; CDR3 protein: CASSGKTVDRENYEQYF
D gene: TRBD1; J gene: TRBJ2-7; clone size: many; V gene: TRBV5-1; CDR3 DNA: TGCGCCAGCAGCTTAGGGGGACAGGCTTCCTACGAGCAGTACTTC; CDR3 protein: CASSLGGQASYEQYF
D gene: .; J gene: TRBJ2-6; clone size: .; V gene: TRBV14; CDR3 DNA: TGTGCCAGCAGCGTGTTGGGGGGCACTGAAGCTTTC; CDR3 protein: CASSVLGGTEAF
D gene: .; J gene: TRBJ2-2; clone size: .; V gene: TRBV4-1; CDR3 DNA: TGCGCCAGCAGCCAGCGACAGGCCAACACCGGGGAGCTGTTTTTT; CDR3 protein: CASSQRQANTGELFF
D gene: .; J gene: TRBJ2-7; clone size: many; V gene: TRBV15; CDR3 DNA: TGTGCCACCAGCAGAGAAGGCGCAGGGGTAATCCCCTACGAGCAGTACTTC; CDR3 protein: CATSREGAGVIPYEQYF
D gene: .; J gene: TRBJ2-6; clone size: .; V gene: TRBV10-3; CDR3 DNA: TGTGCCATCAGGGACACAAGGGCCAACGTCCTGACTTTC; CDR3 protein: CAIRDTRANVLTF
D gene: TRBD1; J gene: TRBJ1-5; clone size: many; V gene: TRBV10-3; CDR3 DNA: TGTGCCACCGCTACAGGGGACCTCTTGCCCCAGCATTTT; CDR3 protein: CATATGDLLPQHF
D gene: .; J gene: TRBJ1-3; clone size: .; V gene: TRBV20-1; CDR3 DNA: TGCAGTGCTAGGCTGAGGGGGGCTACTGGAAACACCATATATTTT; CDR3 protein: CSARLRGATGNTIYF
D gene: .; J gene: TRBJ1-2; clone size: many; V gene: TRBV7-9; CDR3 DNA: TGTGCCAGCAGCTTAGGACAGTACTATGGCTACACCTTC; CDR3 protein: CASSLGQYYGYTF
D gene: TRBD1; J gene: TRBJ1-1; clone size: few; V gene: TRBV12-5; CDR3 DNA: TGTGCTAGTGGACCCGGGACAGGGTTAGTAGCTTTCTTT; CDR3 protein: CASGPGTGLVAFF
D gene: TRBD2; J gene: TRBJ2-2; clone size: few; V gene: TRBV20-1; CDR3 DNA: TGCAGTGCTAGATTTATTGGCGGGGGGAGAACCGGGGAGCTGTTTTTT; CDR3 protein: CSARFIGGGRTGELFF
D gene: .; J gene: TRBJ1-6; clone size: many; V gene: TRBV7-9; CDR3 DNA: TGTGCCAGCAGCCCGACGGGGATGTTCGGTTCACCCCTCCACTTT; CDR3 protein: CASSPTGMFGSPLHF